This T cell receptor beta chain was captured in a study of blood T cell repertoires in COVID-19. Study summary: Italy, Spain and the United States were the sources of the convalescent and acute COVID-19 samples.

Measured with immunoSEQ multiplex PCR; TCRdb has only the in-frame clones, and not every one. The data hold approximately 21,000 clones, with 86% observed a single time. V lost 3 bases and J lost 8, with 17 bases in between. The CDR3 totals 15 residues. Germline V gives CDR1 KGHSH, CDR2 LQKENI. The source of this sequence is a woman older than 75 with active or convalescent COVID-19. J is TRBJ2-1 and V is TRBV18; the D gene is possibly TRBD1 (6 bases). The specimen sequenced was peripheral blood. CDR3 protein: CASSPGLGGNDEQFF. In DNA, the CDR3 is TGTGCCAGCTCACCTGGGCTAGGGGGTAATGATGAGCAGTTCTTC.